A single sample gave rise to the 26 T cell receptor beta chains below, sequenced in a study of PD-L1 blockade in urothelial cancer (dated by TCRdb to between 2016 and 2019). The library relied on the immunoSEQ multiplex PCR assay. The table comes from immuneACCESS by way of TCRdb, which keeps in-frame sequences with V and J called. Part of the clones is missing from these tables; in studies checked, under half for an unresolved V gene and the rest for unknown reasons. Present in this sample are about 70,000 clones, under 90% of which were seen just once. The top ten clonotypes cover less than 5.5% of the sample. The sequencing used PBMCs, collected around atezolizumab (anti-PD-L1) treatment. These receptors came from a man aged 65 to 79 with urothelial cancer.

This clone has only one observation. The chain is built from TRBV5-1 and TRBJ1-3; 7 nucleotides match TRBD1. Germline trimming cut 4 bases from V and 1 base from J; bases unmatched to any gene: 8. Germline loops: CDR1 SGHRS, CDR2 YFSETQ. The CDR3 length is 16 residues. CDR3 in amino acids: CASSRTDRVSGNTIYF. In DNA form, the CDR3 reads TGCGCCAGCAGCCGTACAGACAGGGTTTCTGGAAACACCATATATTTT.

V usage is TRBV7-2 and J usage is TRBJ2-2, with 13 bases aligning to TRBD2. The ends lost 1 base at V and 7 bases at J; junction bases unmatched: 9. The CDR3 length is 18 residues. CDR1 and CDR2 (germline): SGHTA, FQGNSA. In DNA, the CDR3 is TGTGCCAGCAGCTTAGTACCTTGGACTAGCGGGAGAGGCGGGGAGCTGTTTTTT. This sequence encodes CASSLVPWTSGRGGELFF.

The chain carries TRBV27 and TRBJ2-3; 10 nucleotides align to TRBD2. V gave up 2 bases and J gave up 6 bases; unmatched junction bases: 11. CDR1 and CDR2 (germline): MNHEY, SMNVEV (reference sequence). The length of the CDR3 is 17 residues. CDR3 region: CASSLTVLAGAGDTQYF. In nucleotides, the CDR3 is TGTGCCAGCAGTTTAACGGTTCTAGCGGGAGCGGGGGATACGCAGTATTTT.

The chain uses TRBV6-6 and TRBJ1-3, with no clear D. The CDR3 is 15 residues long. Trimming removed 2 bases at V and 3 bases at J, with 11 bases between. Germline V gene sequence: CDR1 MNHNY, CDR2 SVGAGI (reference sequence). The CDR3 DNA is TGTGCCAGCAGTTACGTCCCGGGGAGTGGAAACACCATATATTTT. Translated: CASSYVPGSGNTIYF.

The CDR3 sequence: CASSRDRRQGYTF. Here the CDR3 DNA reads TGTGCCAGCAGTAGGGACAGGCGACAAGGCTACACCTTC. The V and J genes are TRBV6-5 and TRBJ1-2; TRBD1 aligns across 8 bases. The germline gives CDR1 MNHEY, CDR2 SVGAGI. Losses at the gene ends were 5 bases for V and 8 bases for J; bases not matched to a gene: 7. The CDR3 covers 13 residues.

The rearrangement uses TRBV10-2 and TRBJ1-4; 8 bases fit TRBD1. V dropped 9 bases and J dropped 3; count of bases not matched to a gene: 3. Germline loops: CDR1 WSHSY, CDR2 SAAADI. CDR3 length: 13 residues. The CDR3 sequence: CASKQGANEKLFF. CDR3 in DNA: TGCGCCAGTAAACAGGGGGCTAATGAAAAACTGTTTTTT.

This clone was counted a single time. The chain links TRBV30 to TRBJ2-5, with 7 bases fitting TRBD1. The CDR3 loop spans 13 amino acids. V dropped 5 bases and J dropped 7; count of bases not matched to a gene: 10. Germline loops: CDR1 GTSNPN, CDR2 SVGIG (reference sequence). The CDR3 protein is CAWARDSPRTQYF. The DNA for the CDR3 is TGTGCCTGGGCTAGGGACAGCCCCAGGACCCAGTACTTC.

This chain connects TRBV5-5 to TRBJ2-7; a weak D match, TRBD1 (5 bases). The CDR3 has 13 amino acids. Trimming shortened V by 5 bases and J by 2 bases, and 11 bases separated the two germline ends. Germline CDR1 reads SGHKS; CDR2 reads YYEKEE (reference sequence). CDR3 protein: CASRKQDTYEQYF. Here the CDR3 DNA reads TGTGCCAGCAGAAAACAGGACACCTACGAGCAGTACTTC.

The V and J genes are TRBV2 and TRBJ1-4; no definite D call. The CDR3 extends over 13 amino acids. V lost 10 bases and J lost 0, with 9 bases in between. Germline CDR1 reads SNHLY; CDR2 reads FYNNEI. The CDR3 sequence is CATRLATNEKLFF. CDR3 DNA: TGTGCCACAAGACTTGCAACTAATGAAAAACTGTTTTTT.

This chain links TRBV15 with TRBJ2-1; TRBD1 might be the D (6 bases). Per the germline V gene, CDR1 is LNHNV and CDR2 is YYDKDF (reference sequence). The CDR3 sequence is 15 residues long. Deletions cut 0 bases from V and 7 bases from J, with 13 bases between. DNA for the CDR3: TGTGCCACCAGCAGAGATGCAGGGGCTGGGAATGAGCAGTTCTTC. This codes for CATSRDAGAGNEQFF.

This clone came up many times. The chain links TRBV28 to TRBJ1-1; TRBD1 matches at 8 bases. V shed 2 bases and J 5 bases; nucleotides not matched to a gene: 4. The CDR3 length is 14 residues. Germline loops: CDR1 MDHEN, CDR2 SYDVKM. CDR3 DNA sequence: TGTGCCAGCAGTTTAGGACAGGGATGGACTGAAGCTTTCTTT. Its protein is CASSLGQGWTEAFF.

This chain joins TRBV9 and TRBJ2-2, with 10 positions matching TRBD2. This CDR3 is built from 15 residues. Germline lookup yields CDR1 SGDLS and CDR2 YYNGEE. V was pared by 2 bases and J by 5 bases, with 3 bases of the junction left unmatched. CDR3 nucleotides: TGTGCCAGCAGCGTCGCTAGCGGGAGTACCGGGGAGCTGTTTTTT. Its protein product is CASSVASGSTGELFF. Filled out from reference TRBV9 and TRBJ2-2, the complete variable domain reads DSGVTQTPKHLITATGQRVTLRCSPRSGDLSVYWYQQSLDQGLQFLIQYYNGEERAKGNILERFSAQQFPDLHSELNLSSLELGDSALYFCASSVASGSTGELFFGEGSRLTVL.

The chain joins TRBV5-1 to TRBJ1-1, with 9 nucleotides matching TRBD1. This CDR3 is built from 15 residues. Germline V gene lookup returns CDR1 SGHRS and CDR2 YFSETQ. J lost 6 bases, V lost 0 bases, and 6 bases had no gene match. For the CDR3, the DNA is TGCGCCAGCAGCTTGGAGGGACAGGGCGGTTCTGAAGCTTTCTTT. Translating gives CASSLEGQGGSEAFF. Filled out from reference TRBV5-1 and TRBJ1-1, the complete variable domain reads KAGVTQTPRYLIKTRGQQVTLSCSPISGHRSVSWYQQTPGQGLQFLFEYFSETQRNKGNFPGRFSGRQFSNSRSEMNVSTLELGDSALYLCASSLEGQGGSEAFFGQGTRLTVV.

The chain uses TRBV7-8 and TRBJ2-2; a possible D gene is TRBD2 (6 bases). Germline CDR1 SGHVS, CDR2 FQNEAQ. Trimming shortened V by 1 base and J by 0 bases, and 9 bases separated the two germline ends. There are 16 residues in the CDR3. The chain's CDR3 is CASSLDGTPNTGELFF. CDR3 DNA sequence: TGTGCCAGCAGCTTAGACGGGACTCCGAACACCGGGGAGCTGTTTTTT.

The J gene is TRBJ2-3, the V gene TRBV11-2, with 9 bases fitting TRBD2. The CDR3 covers 15 residues. Germline loops: CDR1 SGHAT, CDR2 FQNNGV. V lost 5 bases to trimming and J lost 0 bases; unmatched junction nucleotides: 3. CDR3 in DNA: TGTGCCAGCAGCCCCGGGACTAGCAGCACAGATACGCAGTATTTT. Translated, it gives CASSPGTSSTDTQYF.

This clone was observed a handful of times. J is TRBJ1-2 and V is TRBV6-5; the match to TRBD1 covers 7 bases. V shed 7 bases and J 4 bases; nucleotides not matched to a gene: 6. CDR1 is MNHEY, CDR2 SVGAGI, per germline. The CDR3 totals 13 residues. The CDR3: CASIDAGGYGYTF. The CDR3 DNA follows: TGTGCCAGCATTGACGCAGGGGGCTATGGCTACACCTTC.

This chain joins TRBV2 and TRBJ1-1; 7 bases map to TRBD1. V shed 5 bases, J shed 5 bases, and the junction held 8 bases outside the gene matches. Germline V gene lookup returns CDR1 SNHLY and CDR2 FYNNEI. CDR3 length: 14 residues. DNA of the CDR3: TGTGCCAGCAGTCCCCTCACAGGGGTAACTGAAGCTTTCTTT. Its translation is CASSPLTGVTEAFF.

This clone has just a few counts. The chain has TRBV5-5 and TRBJ2-7; TRBD1 agrees at 7 bases. Per the germline V gene, CDR1 is SGHKS and CDR2 is YYEKEE (reference sequence). The CDR3 totals 14 residues. Trimming at V came to 5 bases and at J to 6 bases, leaving 11 bases not matched to a gene. The CDR3 bases are TGTGCCAGCAGGGTGGGACAGCTCACGGTCGAGCAGTACTTC. It codes for CASRVGQLTVEQYF.

The rearrangement links TRBV7-9 to TRBJ2-7; D is perhaps TRBD2 (5 bases). CDR1 SEHNR and CDR2 FQNEAQ come from the germline V gene (reference sequence). The CDR3 runs 14 residues. Trimming left V 5 bases short and J 5 bases short, with 16 bases between. This CDR3 is CASSLGLTPNEQYF. CDR3 nucleotides: TGTGCCAGCAGCCTAGGACTGACTCCCAACGAGCAGTACTTC.

The chain recombines TRBV29-1 with TRBJ2-1; 9 nucleotides agree with TRBD2. The trim removed 7 bases at V and 1 base at J, leaving 11 bases unmatched. In germline, CDR1 is SQVTM, CDR2 ANQGSEA. This CDR3 region has 16 residues. Written as DNA, the CDR3 is TGCAGCGGTACATATAGCGGGAGAACGTCCTACAATGAGCAGTTCTTC. This encodes CSGTYSGRTSYNEQFF.

CDR3 coding DNA: TGTGCCAGCGGGACAGGGAGGAACACTGAAGCTTTCTTT. Translated: CASGTGRNTEAFF. The gene calls are TRBV7-3 and TRBJ1-1; 9 bases agree with TRBD1. This CDR3 region has 13 residues. V shed 8 bases, J shed 1 base, and the junction held 2 bases outside the gene matches. Germline assignment: CDR1 SGHTA and CDR2 FQGTGA.

This sequence joins TRBV6-5 and TRBJ2-7, with D hard to call. With 0 bases removed from V and 3 bases from J, the gap between germline ends came to 12 bases. Germline V gene data show CDR1 as MNHEY and CDR2 as SVGAGI. CDR3 size: 15 residues. The CDR3 loop reads CASSYSYRSSYEQYF. The CDR3 DNA reads TGTGCCAGCAGTTACTCGTATCGGTCAAGCTACGAGCAGTACTTC.

The chain has TRBV11-2 and TRBJ1-1; D is possibly TRBD1 (5 bases). Germline values: CDR1 SGHAT, CDR2 FQNNGV. This CDR3 spans 13 amino acids. Trimming removed 1 base from V and 10 bases from J, with 13 bases in between. In DNA form, the CDR3 reads TGTGCCAGCAGCTTAGGGTCAGGGTCCGGAGCTTTCTTT. It is translated as CASSLGSGSGAFF.

V is TRBV5-1 and J is TRBJ2-1; D is perhaps TRBD2 (5 bases). The CDR3 totals 13 residues. Trimming pared 0 bases from V and 7 bases from J, leaving 8 bases between. The germline CDR1 and CDR2 sequences are SGHRS and YFSETQ. CDR3 DNA: TGCGCCAGCAGCTTGGCGAGAGGGAATGAGCAGTTCTTC. It encodes CASSLARGNEQFF.

This clone was seen once. The chain couples TRBV6-5 to TRBJ2-7; a weak D match, TRBD2 (6 bases). V was clipped by 7 bases and J by 4 bases, with 8 bases between them. The CDR3 consists of 11 residues. The germline V gene encodes CDR1 MNHEY and CDR2 SVGAGI. The CDR3 DNA is TGTGCCAGCACTCGGGGGTACGAGCAGTACTTC. Protein: CASTRGYEQYF.

The chain links TRBV6-5 to TRBJ1-2; weak D call: TRBD1 (5 bases). The V end lost 2 bases, the J end lost 4 bases, and 14 bases lay between the germline ends. Germline V CDR1 and CDR2: MNHEY, SVGAGI. The CDR3 consists of 15 residues. The chain's CDR3 is CASSYQLLGGYGYTF. Here the CDR3 DNA reads TGTGCCAGCAGTTACCAACTCCTGGGGGGCTATGGCTACACCTTC.